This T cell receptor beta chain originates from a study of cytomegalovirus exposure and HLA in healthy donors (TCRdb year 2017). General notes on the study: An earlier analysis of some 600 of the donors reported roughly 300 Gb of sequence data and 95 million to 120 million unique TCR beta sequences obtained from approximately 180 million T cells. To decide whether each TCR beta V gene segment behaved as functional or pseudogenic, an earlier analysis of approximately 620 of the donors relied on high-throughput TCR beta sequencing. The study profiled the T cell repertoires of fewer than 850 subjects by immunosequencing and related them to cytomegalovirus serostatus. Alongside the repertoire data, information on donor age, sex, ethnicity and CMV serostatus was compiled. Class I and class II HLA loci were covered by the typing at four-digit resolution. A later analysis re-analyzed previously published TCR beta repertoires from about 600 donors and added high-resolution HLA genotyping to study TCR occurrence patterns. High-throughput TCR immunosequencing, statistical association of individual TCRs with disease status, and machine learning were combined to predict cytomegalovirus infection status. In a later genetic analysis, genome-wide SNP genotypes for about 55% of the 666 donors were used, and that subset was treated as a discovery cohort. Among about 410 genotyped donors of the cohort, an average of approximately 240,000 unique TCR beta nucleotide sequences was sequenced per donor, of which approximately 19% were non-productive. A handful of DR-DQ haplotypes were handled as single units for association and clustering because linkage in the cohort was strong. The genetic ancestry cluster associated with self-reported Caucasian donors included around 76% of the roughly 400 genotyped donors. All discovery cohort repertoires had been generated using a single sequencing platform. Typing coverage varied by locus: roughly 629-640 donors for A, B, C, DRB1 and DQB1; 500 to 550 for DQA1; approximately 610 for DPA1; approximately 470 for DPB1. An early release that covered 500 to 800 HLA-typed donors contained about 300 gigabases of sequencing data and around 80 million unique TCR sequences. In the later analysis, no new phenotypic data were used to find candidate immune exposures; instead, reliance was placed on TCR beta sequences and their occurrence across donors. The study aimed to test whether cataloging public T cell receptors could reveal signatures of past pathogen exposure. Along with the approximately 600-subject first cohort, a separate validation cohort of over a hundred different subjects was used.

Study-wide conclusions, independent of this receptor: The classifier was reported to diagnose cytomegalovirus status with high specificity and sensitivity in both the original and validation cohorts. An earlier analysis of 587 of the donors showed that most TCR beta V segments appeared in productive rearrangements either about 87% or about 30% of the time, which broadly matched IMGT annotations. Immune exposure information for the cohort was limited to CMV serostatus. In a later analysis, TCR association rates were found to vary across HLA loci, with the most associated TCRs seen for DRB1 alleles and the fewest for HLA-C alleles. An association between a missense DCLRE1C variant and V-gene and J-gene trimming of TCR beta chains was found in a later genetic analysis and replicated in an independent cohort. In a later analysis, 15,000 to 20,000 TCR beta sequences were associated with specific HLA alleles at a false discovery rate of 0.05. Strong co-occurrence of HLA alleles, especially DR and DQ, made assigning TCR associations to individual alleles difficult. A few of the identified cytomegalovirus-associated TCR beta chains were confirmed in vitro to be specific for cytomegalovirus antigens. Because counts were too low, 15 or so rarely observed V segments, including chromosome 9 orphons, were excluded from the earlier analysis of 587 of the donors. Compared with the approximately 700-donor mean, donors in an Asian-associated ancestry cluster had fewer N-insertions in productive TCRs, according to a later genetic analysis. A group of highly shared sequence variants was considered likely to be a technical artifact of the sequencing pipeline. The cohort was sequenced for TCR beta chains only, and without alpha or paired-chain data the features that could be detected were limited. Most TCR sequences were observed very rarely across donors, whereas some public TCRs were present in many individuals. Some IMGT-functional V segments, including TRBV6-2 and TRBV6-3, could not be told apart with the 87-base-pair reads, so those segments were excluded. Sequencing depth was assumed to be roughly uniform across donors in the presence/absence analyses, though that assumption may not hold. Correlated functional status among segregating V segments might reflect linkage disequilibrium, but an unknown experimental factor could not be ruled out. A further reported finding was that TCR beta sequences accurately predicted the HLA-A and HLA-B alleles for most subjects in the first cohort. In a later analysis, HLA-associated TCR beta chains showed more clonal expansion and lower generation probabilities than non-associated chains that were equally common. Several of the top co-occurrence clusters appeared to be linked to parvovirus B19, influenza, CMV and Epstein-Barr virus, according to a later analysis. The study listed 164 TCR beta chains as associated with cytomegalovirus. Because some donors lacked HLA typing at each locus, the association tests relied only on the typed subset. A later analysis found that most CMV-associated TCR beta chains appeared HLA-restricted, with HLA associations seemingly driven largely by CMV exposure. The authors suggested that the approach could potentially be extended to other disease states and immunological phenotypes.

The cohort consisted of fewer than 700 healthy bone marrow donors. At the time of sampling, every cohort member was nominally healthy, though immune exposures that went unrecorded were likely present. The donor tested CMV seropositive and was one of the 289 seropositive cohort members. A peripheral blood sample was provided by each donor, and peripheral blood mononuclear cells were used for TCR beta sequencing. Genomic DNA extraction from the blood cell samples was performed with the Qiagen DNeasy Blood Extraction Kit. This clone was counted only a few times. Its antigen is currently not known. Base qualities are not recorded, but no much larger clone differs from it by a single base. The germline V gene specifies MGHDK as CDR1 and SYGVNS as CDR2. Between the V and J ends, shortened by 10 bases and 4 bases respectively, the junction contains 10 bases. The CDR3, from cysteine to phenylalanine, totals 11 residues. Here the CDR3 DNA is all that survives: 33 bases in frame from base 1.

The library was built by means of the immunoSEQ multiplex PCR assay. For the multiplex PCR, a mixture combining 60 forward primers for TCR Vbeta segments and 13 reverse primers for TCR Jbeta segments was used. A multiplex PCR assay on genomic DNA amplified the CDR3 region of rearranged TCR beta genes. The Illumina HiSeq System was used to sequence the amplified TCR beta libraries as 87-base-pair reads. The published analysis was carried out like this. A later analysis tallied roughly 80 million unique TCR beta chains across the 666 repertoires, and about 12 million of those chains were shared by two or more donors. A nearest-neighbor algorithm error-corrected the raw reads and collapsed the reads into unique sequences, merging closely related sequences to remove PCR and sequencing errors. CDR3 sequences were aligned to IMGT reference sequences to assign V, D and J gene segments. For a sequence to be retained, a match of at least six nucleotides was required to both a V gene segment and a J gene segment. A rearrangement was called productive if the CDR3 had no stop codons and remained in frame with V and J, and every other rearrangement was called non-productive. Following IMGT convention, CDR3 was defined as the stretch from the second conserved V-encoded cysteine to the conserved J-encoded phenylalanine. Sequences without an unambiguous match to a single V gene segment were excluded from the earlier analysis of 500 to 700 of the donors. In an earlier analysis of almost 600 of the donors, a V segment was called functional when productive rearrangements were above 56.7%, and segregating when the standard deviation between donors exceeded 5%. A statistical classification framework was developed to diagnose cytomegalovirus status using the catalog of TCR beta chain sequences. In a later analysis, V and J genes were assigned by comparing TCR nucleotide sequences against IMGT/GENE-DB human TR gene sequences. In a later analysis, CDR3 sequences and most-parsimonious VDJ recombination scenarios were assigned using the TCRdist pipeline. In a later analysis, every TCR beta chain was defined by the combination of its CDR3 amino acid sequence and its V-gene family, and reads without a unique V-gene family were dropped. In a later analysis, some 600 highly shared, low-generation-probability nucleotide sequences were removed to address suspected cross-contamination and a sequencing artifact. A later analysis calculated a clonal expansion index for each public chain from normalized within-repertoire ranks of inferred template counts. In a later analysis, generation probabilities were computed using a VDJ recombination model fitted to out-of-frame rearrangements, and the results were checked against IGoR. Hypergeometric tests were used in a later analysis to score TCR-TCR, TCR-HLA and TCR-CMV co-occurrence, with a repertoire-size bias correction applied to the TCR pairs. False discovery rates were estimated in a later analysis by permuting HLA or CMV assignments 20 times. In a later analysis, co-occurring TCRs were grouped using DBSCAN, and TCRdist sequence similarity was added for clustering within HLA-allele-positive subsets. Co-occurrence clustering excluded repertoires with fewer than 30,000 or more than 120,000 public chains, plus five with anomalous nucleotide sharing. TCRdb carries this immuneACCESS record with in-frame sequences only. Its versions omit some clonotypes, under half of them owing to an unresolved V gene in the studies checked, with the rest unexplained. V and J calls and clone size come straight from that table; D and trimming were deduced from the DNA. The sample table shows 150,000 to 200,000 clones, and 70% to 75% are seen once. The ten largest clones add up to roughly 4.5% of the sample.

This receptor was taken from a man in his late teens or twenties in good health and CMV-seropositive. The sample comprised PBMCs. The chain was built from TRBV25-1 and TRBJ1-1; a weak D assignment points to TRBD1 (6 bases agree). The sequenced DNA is TGTGCCACATTCAGGGGCACTGAAGCTTTCTTT. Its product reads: CATFRGTEAFF. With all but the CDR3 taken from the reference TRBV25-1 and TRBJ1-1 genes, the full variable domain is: EADIYQTPRYLVIGTGKKITLECSQTMGHDKMYWYQQDPGMELHLIHYSYGVNSTEKGDLSSESTVSRIRTEHFPLTLESARPSHTSQYLCATFRGTEAFFGQGTRLTVV.